Given below is one T cell receptor beta chain in context. Per the original methods: Using reference gene primer amplification, nucleated cell counts were estimated. Some clones are missing from TCRdb's copy, which holds only in-frame ones; the method was immunoSEQ multiplex PCR. The V and J calls and clone size are taken from that table; D and trimming were inferred from the DNA. The sample yields roughly 150,000 clones, around 88% seen once. The data originate from a study of blood T cell repertoires in COVID-19. Overall study context: From the United States, Italy and Spain came samples of acute and convalescent COVID-19.

The CDR3 sequence is 15 residues long. Germline V CDR1 and CDR2: KGHSH, LQKENI. Losses at the gene ends were 5 bases for V and 0 bases for J; bases not matched to a gene: 3. Sequencing was performed on peripheral blood. The sequence was obtained from a woman aged 70-85 years who had recovered from COVID-19. The chain uses TRBV18 and TRBJ1-1, with 10 bases matching TRBD1. The chain's CDR3 is CASSFGTGVNTEAFF. The CDR3, as DNA: TGTGCCAGCTCATTCGGGACAGGGGTGAACACTGAAGCTTTCTTT.